One and the same sample provided the 29 T cell receptor beta chains below, sequenced in a study of T cells expressing NK-cell markers. TCRdb re-called the 5' RACE reads; one entry per CDR3 protein, DNA not given. The listing contains 400,000 to 550,000 distinct CDR3 sequences. Sequenced: blood T cells: a sorted CD56 or NKG2C T cell subset, CD4+ or CD8+ T cells, or bulk PBMC T cells (not recorded which). These receptors were taken from a woman aged 18 to 75 in good health.

The V and J genes are TRBV15 and TRBJ1-1. The V gene's germline CDR1 is LNHNV and CDR2 YYDKDF (reference sequence). The CDR3 has 16 residues. The CDR3 is CATSRDPGLMNTEAFF.

The V and J genes are TRBV7-2 and TRBJ2-7. Germline loops: CDR1 SGHTA, CDR2 FQGNSA. The length of the CDR3 is 14 residues. The CDR3 region is CASSLFGDYYERYF.

The genes are TRBV29-1 and TRBJ2-5; absent DNA, TCRdb's TRBD1 call cannot be checked. Germline values: CDR1 SQVTM, CDR2 ANQGSEA. This CDR3 contains 11 residues. This chain's CDR3 is CSVRDGETQYF.

The chain has TRBV7-2 and TRBJ2-1. The CDR3 runs to 12 residues. CDR1 and CDR2 (germline): SGHTA, FQGNSA. The chain's CDR3 is CASSLLYNEQFF.

The chain combines TRBV12-5 with TRBJ2-3; TCRdb indicates TRBD2, and absent DNA this call remains unverified. Per germline, CDR1 LGHNT and CDR2 FRNRAP. The CDR3 spans 16 residues. The CDR3 loop reads CASGFERGASTDTQYF.

This chain links TRBV7-2 with TRBJ2-7. Germline CDR1 SGHTA, CDR2 FQGNSA. The CDR3 runs 15 residues. The CDR3 sequence: CASSLGRKQTYEQYF.

The gene calls are TRBV12-3 or TRBV12-4 and TRBJ1-2; without DNA, the TCRdb call of TRBD1 cannot be checked. The CDR3 has 13 amino acids. The chain's CDR3 is CASSDRGRSGYTF.

V and J are TRBV20-1 and TRBJ1-1; no DNA is available, so the TRBD1 call from TCRdb remains unchecked. The CDR3 loop spans 15 amino acids. Per germline, CDR1 DFQATT and CDR2 SNEGSKA (reference sequence). CDR3 region: CSAFLRQVSNTEAFF.

The rearrangement joins TRBV11-2 to TRBJ2-1; TCRdb calls TRBD1, which cannot be checked without DNA. Germline lookup yields CDR1 SGHAT and CDR2 FQNNGV. The CDR3 totals 17 residues. The CDR3 spells CASSLVIRGTGVNEQFF.

This chain connects TRBV5-1 to TRBJ2-3. CDR1 is SGHRS, CDR2 YFSETQ, per germline. The CDR3 is made up of 13 amino acids. The CDR3 spells CASSPKWGDTQYF.

V gene TRBV20-1 combines with J gene TRBJ1-5; TCRdb returns TRBD1, unconfirmable since there is no DNA. The germline gives CDR1 DFQATT, CDR2 SNEGSKA (reference sequence). The CDR3 is 15 residues long. The CDR3 loop reads CSASRGQSSNQPQHF.

This chain connects TRBV4-2 to TRBJ2-1; checking the TCRdb D call of TRBD1 is not possible without DNA. The CDR3 totals 13 residues. In germline, CDR1 is LGHNA, CDR2 YNFKEQ. The chain's CDR3 is CASSRTGLNEQFF.

The J gene is TRBJ2-5, the V gene TRBV4-1; TCRdb reports TRBD1, a call that lacks DNA to check it against. The CDR3 spans 17 residues. The V gene's germline CDR1 is MGHRA and CDR2 YSYEKL. The CDR3 here is CASSQEGGPVWQETQYF.

The chain joins TRBV7-3 to TRBJ1-6; TCRdb gives TRBD1 as the D gene, but with no DNA this cannot be confirmed. This CDR3 has 13 residues. Germline V lookup: CDR1 SGHTA, CDR2 FQGTGA. This CDR3 is CASSFGGNSPLHF.

The V call is TRBV10-2, the J call TRBJ1-1. CDR3 length: 12 amino acids. Germline V CDR1 and CDR2: WSHSY, SAAADI. This CDR3 is CASSNLNTEAFF.

The chain combines TRBV29-1 with TRBJ2-5; TCRdb designates TRBD2, a call that cannot be tested without DNA. This CDR3 spans 14 amino acids. The germline gives CDR1 SQVTM, CDR2 ANQGSEA. The CDR3 is CSVVASGRAETQYF.

The chain joins TRBV6-2 or TRBV6-3 to TRBJ1-2; as DNA is missing, the TRBD1 call by TCRdb cannot be tested. This CDR3 has 13 residues. Germline assignment: CDR1 MNHEY and CDR2 SVGEGT. The CDR3 reads CASSYGAENGYTF.

The chain joins TRBV20-1 to TRBJ2-1; TCRdb's D gene call, TRBD2, goes unchecked for lack of DNA. The CDR3 consists of 13 residues. Germline-derived CDR1 and CDR2 are DFQATT and SNEGSKA (reference sequence). The CDR3 is CSQTSEPYNEQFF.

V and J are TRBV18 and TRBJ1-5. The germline CDR1 and CDR2 sequences are KGHSH and LQKENI. CDR3 length: 14 amino acids. CDR3 sequence reads: CASSPQDSNQPQHF.

The rearrangement uses TRBV15 and TRBJ1-1. In germline, CDR1 is LNHNV, CDR2 YYDKDF (reference sequence). The CDR3 spans 15 residues. The CDR3 loop reads CATSHAGGLWTEAFF.

The rearrangement links TRBV12-3 or TRBV12-4 to TRBJ2-3; TCRdb names TRBD1, which stays unverified in the absence of DNA. The CDR3 consists of 15 residues. CDR3 in amino acids: CASSQGSRPIDTQYF.

The chain has TRBV6-2 or TRBV6-3 and TRBJ2-5; the TRBD1 assignment by TCRdb is unverifiable without DNA. CDR1 and CDR2 (germline): MNHEY, SVGEGT. The CDR3 covers 15 residues. The CDR3 reads CASSYGGLLTETQYF.

CDR3 loop: CASSQSQGAGETQYF. The chain links TRBV4-3 to TRBJ2-5; TCRdb designates TRBD1, a call that cannot be tested without DNA. This CDR3 is 15 amino acids long. Per the germline V gene, CDR1 is LGHNA and CDR2 is YSLEER.

The gene calls are TRBV20-1 and TRBJ1-5; TCRdb proposes TRBD1, but this gene call is untestable without DNA. The CDR3 contains 12 residues. Germline V gene data show CDR1 as DFQATT and CDR2 as SNEGSKA (reference sequence). CDR3 residues: CSADRGSQPQHF.

The V call is TRBV5-4, the J call TRBJ2-7; with no DNA, the TCRdb D assignment of TRBD2 cannot be verified. CDR1 is SGHNT, CDR2 YYREEE, per germline (reference sequence). CDR3 size: 15 residues. The chain's CDR3 is CASSPGTSGISEQYF. The variable domain in full, with the rest retrieved from reference TRBV5-4 and TRBJ2-7, is ETGVTQSPTHLIKTRGQQVTLRCSSQSGHNTVSWYQQALGQGPQFIFQYYREEENGRGNFPPRFSGLQFPNYSSELNVNALELDDSALYLCASSPGTSGISEQYFGPGTRLTVT.

The J gene is TRBJ2-5, the V gene TRBV2; TCRdb names TRBD2, which stays unverified in the absence of DNA. The germline gives CDR1 SNHLY, CDR2 FYNNEI. The CDR3 has 15 amino acids. CDR3 amino acids: CASSWTGTSYETQYF.

The rearrangement links TRBV15 to TRBJ1-1; the TCRdb D gene call, TRBD1, has no DNA to confirm it. The CDR3 is 15 residues long. The germline V gene has CDR1 LNHNV and CDR2 YYDKDF (reference sequence). The CDR3 is CATSRDMAPETEAFF. Variable domain in full (rest from reference TRBV15 and TRBJ1-1): DAMVIQNPRYQVTQFGKPVTLSCSQTLNHNVMYWYQQKSSQAPKLLFHYYDKDFNNEADTPDNFQSRRPNTSFCFLDIRSPGLGDTAMYLCATSRDMAPETEAFFGQGTRLTVV.

The chain links TRBV7-2 to TRBJ2-1; lacking DNA, the TRBD2 call made by TCRdb goes unchecked. Looked up from germline, CDR1 is SGHTA and CDR2 is FQGNSA. CDR3 length: 15 residues. CDR3 sequence reads: CASSLGTLWYNEQFF.

The chain employs TRBV5-1 and TRBJ2-1. The V gene's germline CDR1 is SGHRS and CDR2 YFSETQ. The CDR3 is 15 amino acids. The CDR3 loop reads CASSLELLMRNEQFF.